Listed below are T cell receptor beta chains from one sample, sequenced in a study of cytomegalovirus exposure and HLA in healthy donors. Generated by immunoSEQ multiplex PCR, the TCRdb table keeps only in-frame clones and is missing some. The sample holds under 45,000 clones. The sequencing sample was made of PBMCs. The receptors here all came from a male donor in good health and CMV-seronegative. The CDR3 runs from the conserved cysteine through the conserved F or W. The D gene is left open where the match is weak. Clone size is shown for a subset of rows, as once, few, many or a class of expanded clone.

abundance	j_gene	v_gene	d_gene	CDR3nt	CDR3aa
-	TRBJ2-5	TRBV29-1	TRBD2	TGCAGCGTACTGAGGGGAGCGGGGGGACGGGAGACCCAGTACTTC	CSVLRGAGGRETQYF
-	TRBJ2-1	TRBV7-7	-	TGTGCCAGCAGCTTAGTCCCAGGGGCCAATGAGCAGTTCTTC	CASSLVPGANEQFF
-	TRBJ1-2	TRBV23-1	-	TGCGCCAGCAGTCCACCGGACAGAGGTAGGGGCTACACCTTC	CASSPPDRGRGYTF
-	TRBJ2-2	TRBV18	TRBD1	TGTGCCAGCTCAGCACGGACAGGGCACACCGGGGAGCTGTTTTTT	CASSARTGHTGELFF
-	TRBJ1-2	TRBV2	TRBD1	TGTGCCGAAAGATCGGGACAGGGATTAGATGGCTACACCTTC	CAERSGQGLDGYTF
-	TRBJ1-5	TRBV5-8	-	TGTGCCAGCAGCTTGGGTCCAACAATTAGCAATCAGCCCCAGCATTTT	CASSLGPTISNQPQHF
-	TRBJ1-5	TRBV7-3	-	TGTGCCAGCAGCTTATCAGTTGGCCAGCCCCAGCATTTT	CASSLSVGQPQHF
-	TRBJ1-4	TRBV18	TRBD1	TGTGCCAGCTCAGGCAACAGGGGCGGTAGCCAAAAACTGTTTTTT	CASSGNRGGSQKLFF
-	TRBJ2-3	TRBV19	-	TGTGCCAGTAGTCCACGGGGGAGCACAGATACGCAGTATTTT	CASSPRGSTDTQYF
-	TRBJ1-1	TRBV5-5	-	TGTGCCAGCAGCCTCCGGGAGGGACTCGCAGCTTTCTTT	CASSLREGLAAFF
large	TRBJ2-1	TRBV6-1	-	TGTGCCAGCAGTGAAGCGACAGACTACAATGAGCAGTTCTTC	CASSEATDYNEQFF
-	TRBJ2-7	TRBV4-1	TRBD1	TGCGCCAGCAGCGGGGACAGCCTCTACGAGCAGTACTTC	CASSGDSLYEQYF
-	TRBJ2-7	TRBV18	TRBD1	TGTGCCAGCTCACATAACAGGGGGCCGGAGGAGCAGTACTTC	CASSHNRGPEEQYF
-	TRBJ1-6	TRBV5-5	-	TGTGCCAGCAGCTCAACCACCTTACAATCCAATTCACCCCTCCACTTT	CASSSTTLQSNSPLHF
-	TRBJ1-6	TRBV10-2	-	TGCGCCAGCACAAGGAGGAATTATAATTCACCCCTCCACTTT	CASTRRNYNSPLHF
-	TRBJ2-4	TRBV21-1	-	TGTGCCAGCAGCCCAATAGGGCAGGGGAGGGACATTCAGTACTTC	CASSPIGQGRDIQYF
-	TRBJ2-1	TRBV30	-	TGTGCCTGGAGTGTACCTTACAGGGAATACAATGAGCAGTTCTTC	CAWSVPYREYNEQFF
-	TRBJ2-7	TRBV28	TRBD1	TGTGCCAGCAGTGGGCGACAGGGGGCATCCTACGAGCAGTACTTC	CASSGRQGASYEQYF
-	TRBJ1-1	TRBV5-6	-	TGTGCCAGCAGCTTGGGGCCCTCGGAAGCTTTCTTT	CASSLGPSEAFF
-	TRBJ2-2	TRBV6-4	TRBD1	TGTGCCAGCAGCCCCCACGGGACAGGGAACACCGGGGAGCTGTTTTTT	CASSPHGTGNTGELFF
-	TRBJ1-1	TRBV5-1	-	TGCGCCAGCAGCTTGGCCTTGTTGAGTACTGAAGCTTTCTTT	CASSLALLSTEAFF
-	TRBJ1-2	TRBV6-1	TRBD1	TGTGCCAGCAATACAGGGGGCTTCTATGGCTACACCTTC	CASNTGGFYGYTF
-	TRBJ2-7	TRBV25-1	TRBD2	TGTGCCAGCGGACTAGCGAGGGAGCAGTACTTC	CASGLAREQYF
-	TRBJ2-2	TRBV5-3	-	TGTGCCAGAAGCCTCGGGGGGTTGAAGGGGGACACCGGGGAGCTGTTTTTT	CARSLGGLKGDTGELFF
-	TRBJ1-6	TRBV2	TRBD1	TGTGCCAGCAGTGAACCACAGGGGATCAATTCACCCCTCCACTTT	CASSEPQGINSPLHF
-	TRBJ1-1	TRBV19	-	TGTGCCAGTAGTTGGTCAGGTTTGAACACTGAAGCTTTCTTT	CASSWSGLNTEAFF
-	TRBJ1-4	TRBV5-3	TRBD1	TGTGCCGGGACTCCGGGACAGGGGGCGCGGGGGAATGAAAAACTGTTTTTT	CAGTPGQGARGNEKLFF
-	TRBJ1-1	TRBV18	TRBD1	TGTGCCAGCTCACGGGGACAGGGAGAAAACACTGAAGCTTTCTTT	CASSRGQGENTEAFF
-	TRBJ1-2	TRBV10-1	-	TGCGCCAGCAGTGACAAGATCAGTGGCTACACCTTC	CASSDKISGYTF
-	TRBJ2-3	TRBV5-1	TRBD2	TGCGCCAGCAGCTTGCTGGGGGGGAGCACAGATACGCAGTATTTT	CASSLLGGSTDTQYF
-	TRBJ2-2	TRBV6-5	-	TGTGCCAGCAGTTTCCGACAGGCAAGCACCGGGGAGCTGTTTTTT	CASSFRQASTGELFF
-	TRBJ2-3	TRBV2	TRBD2	TGTGCCAGCAGTGGGACTAGCGGGGGGGTCATAGATACGCAGTATTTT	CASSGTSGGVIDTQYF
-	TRBJ1-6	TRBV30	TRBD1	TGTGCCTGGAGGACCGATACAGGGGCTCCCCTCCACTTT	CAWRTDTGAPLHF
-	TRBJ2-7	TRBV6-5	TRBD1	TGTGCCAGCAGTTACGCAGCGGGACAGGGAGGCTACGAGCAGTACTTC	CASSYAAGQGGYEQYF
-	TRBJ2-7	TRBV28	-	TGTGCCAGCAGTTCCCTAGCCGGGCACGAGCAGTACTTC	CASSSLAGHEQYF
-	TRBJ1-6	TRBV6-5	-	TGTGCCAGCAGTTACTCAGAGGGTTTTAATTCACCCCTCCACTTT	CASSYSEGFNSPLHF
-	TRBJ2-5	TRBV10-2	TRBD2	TGCGCCAGCAGTGATGGGGAACTAGCGGGGACCCAAGAGACCCAGTACTTC	CASSDGELAGTQETQYF
-	TRBJ1-1	TRBV6-5	-	TGTGCCAGCAGGGCGTCCGGAGACACTGAAGCTTTCTTT	CASRASGDTEAFF
-	TRBJ2-7	TRBV5-1	-	TGCGCCAGCAGCTTGAAACGGGGGAACTACGAGCAGTACTTC	CASSLKRGNYEQYF
-	TRBJ2-7	TRBV6-5	TRBD1	TGTGCCAGCAGTGCCGACAGGGGCGCCTACGAGCAGTACTTC	CASSADRGAYEQYF
-	TRBJ1-1	TRBV5-6	TRBD1	TGTGCCAGCACCCCGACAGGGCAGACTGAAGCTTTCTTT	CASTPTGQTEAFF
-	TRBJ2-1	TRBV28	TRBD2	TGTGCCAGCACCTGGCAAGGCGGACTAGCGGGGGAGGACGAGCAGTTCTTC	CASTWQGGLAGEDEQFF
-	TRBJ1-5	TRBV7-3	-	TGTGCCAGCAGCTTTGGCAGCCTACAGAATCAGCCCCAGCATTTT	CASSFGSLQNQPQHF
-	TRBJ2-2	TRBV7-9	TRBD1	TGTGCCAGCTATAGCCGGGACAGGGAGCACGGGGAGCTGTTTTTT	CASYSRDREHGELFF
-	TRBJ1-1	TRBV6-5	-	TGTGCCAGCAGTTACCGGGGGGCGGCTTTCTTT	CASSYRGAAFF
-	TRBJ1-2	TRBV7-9	-	TGTGCCAGCAGCCTACCGGACTTCTGGGGGGAGTATGGCTACACCTTC	CASSLPDFWGEYGYTF